This TCR beta chain was obtained from a study of blood T cell repertoires in COVID-19. Overall study: Specimens from acute and convalescent COVID-19 originated in the United States, Italy and Spain.

The table came from immunoSEQ multiplex PCR; TCRdb's copy has only in-frame clones and leaves some out. The table records some 97,000 clones, roughly 92% of them present only once. This CDR3 region has 14 residues. J lost 6 bases, V lost 6 bases, and 5 bases had no gene match. The germline CDR1 and CDR2 sequences are LNHDA and SQIVND (reference sequence). The TCR sequence derives from a man aged 65-85 years with acute or convalescent COVID-19. Sequences were obtained from peripheral blood. The chain has TRBV19 and TRBJ2-7, with 13 bases identical to TRBD2. The CDR3 region is CASRRTSGRGEQYF. In nucleotides, the CDR3 is TGTGCCAGTAGGCGAACTAGCGGGAGGGGCGAGCAGTACTTC.